This entry features one T cell receptor (beta chain) sequence. This entry is derived from a study of technical replicates of blood from a handful of donors. Sequencing was performed with immunoSEQ multiplex PCR; in TCRdb, only in-frame clones are kept and a portion is missing. Of roughly 65,000 clones listed, roughly 88% are singletons. J was trimmed by 6 bases and V by 10 bases; bases with no gene match: 10. Germline loops: CDR1 MNHEY, CDR2 SVGAGI. This CDR3 has 15 residues. Sequenced sample: PBMCs. The sequence derives from a human donor in good health. Some clones in this sample may be carry-over from other donors' samples. The chain is built from TRBV6-5 and TRBJ2-2; 11 bases map to TRBD2. The CDR3 here is CATTPGTSGSGELFF. The DNA of the CDR3 is TGTGCCACTACCCCCGGGACTAGCGGTTCCGGGGAGCTGTTTTTT.